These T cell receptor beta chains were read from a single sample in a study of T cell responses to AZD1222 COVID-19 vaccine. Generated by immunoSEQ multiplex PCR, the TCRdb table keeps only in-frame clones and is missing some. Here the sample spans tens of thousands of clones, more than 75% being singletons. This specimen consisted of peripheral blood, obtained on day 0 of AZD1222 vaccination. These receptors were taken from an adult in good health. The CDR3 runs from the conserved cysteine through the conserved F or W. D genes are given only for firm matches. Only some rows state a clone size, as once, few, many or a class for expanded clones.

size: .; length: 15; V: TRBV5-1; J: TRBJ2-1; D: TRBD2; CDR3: CASSQAGGGYNEQFF; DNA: TGCGCCAGCAGCCAAGCGGGAGGGGGTTACAATGAGCAGTTCTTC
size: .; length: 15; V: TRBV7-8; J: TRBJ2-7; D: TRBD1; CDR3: CASSLVPTGGREQYF; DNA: TGTGCCAGCAGCTTAGTGCCGACAGGGGGCCGGGAGCAGTACTTC
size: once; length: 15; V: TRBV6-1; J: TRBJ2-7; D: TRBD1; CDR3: CASSEMGTAIGEQYF; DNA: TGTGCCAGCAGTGAAATGGGGACAGCAATAGGCGAGCAGTACTTC
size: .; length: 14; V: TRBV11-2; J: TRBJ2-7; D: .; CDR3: CASSRGTGAYEQYF; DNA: TGTGCCAGCTCCCGTGGGACTGGCGCCTACGAGCAGTACTTC
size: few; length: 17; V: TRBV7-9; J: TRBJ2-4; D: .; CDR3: CASSPEMGQGTKNIQYF; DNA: TGTGCCAGCAGTCCGGAAATGGGACAAGGAACCAAAAACATTCAGTACTTC
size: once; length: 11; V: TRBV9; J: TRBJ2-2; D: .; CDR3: CASSVVGELFF; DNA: TGTGCCAGCAGCGTAGTCGGGGAGCTGTTTTTT
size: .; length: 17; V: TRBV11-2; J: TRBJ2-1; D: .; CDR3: CASRTWGEGLVDNEQFF; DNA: TGTGCCAGCAGGACTTGGGGCGAGGGTCTTGTGGACAATGAGCAGTTCTTC
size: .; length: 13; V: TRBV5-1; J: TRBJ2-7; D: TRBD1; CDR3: CASYPDRGYEQYF; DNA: TGCGCCAGCTACCCGGACAGGGGTTACGAGCAGTACTTC
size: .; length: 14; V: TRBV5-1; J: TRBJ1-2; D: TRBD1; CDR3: CASSLEGTGRHYTF; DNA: TGCGCCAGCAGCTTGGAAGGGACAGGGAGACACTACACCTTC
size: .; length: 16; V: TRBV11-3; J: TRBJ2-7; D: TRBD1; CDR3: CASSTNSGQGIYEQYF; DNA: TGTGCCAGCAGCACCAATTCGGGACAGGGGATCTACGAGCAGTACTTC
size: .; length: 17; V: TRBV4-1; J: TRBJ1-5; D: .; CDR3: CASSLRPGGLGNQPQHF; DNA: TGCGCCAGCAGCCTCCGGCCCGGGGGTCTGGGCAATCAGCCCCAGCATTTT
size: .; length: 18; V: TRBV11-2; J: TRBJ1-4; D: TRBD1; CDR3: CASSLDFGQGPSNEKLFF; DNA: TGTGCCAGCAGCTTAGATTTCGGACAGGGCCCATCTAATGAAAAACTGTTTTTT
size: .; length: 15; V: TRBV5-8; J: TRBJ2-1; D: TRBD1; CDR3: CASSLGTVSYNEQFF; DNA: TGTGCCAGCAGCTTAGGGACAGTCTCCTACAATGAGCAGTTCTTC
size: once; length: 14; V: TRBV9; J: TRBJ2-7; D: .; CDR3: CASSVGDGPYEQYF; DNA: TGTGCCAGCAGCGTAGGCGACGGACCCTACGAGCAGTACTTC
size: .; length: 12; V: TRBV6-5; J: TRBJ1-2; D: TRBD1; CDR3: CASSRQGYGYTF; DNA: TGTGCCAGCAGTCGACAGGGGTATGGCTACACCTTC
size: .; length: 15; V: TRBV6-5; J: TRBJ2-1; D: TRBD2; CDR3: CASSPGLAGVTEQFF; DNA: TGTGCCAGCTCCCCCGGACTAGCGGGAGTGACTGAGCAGTTCTTC
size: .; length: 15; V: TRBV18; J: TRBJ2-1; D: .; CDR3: CASSPGQGTYNEQFF; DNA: TGTGCCAGCTCACCGGGTCAGGGGACCTACAATGAGCAGTTCTTC
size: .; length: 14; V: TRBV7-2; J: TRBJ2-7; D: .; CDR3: CASSEPGHPYEQYF; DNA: TGTGCCAGCAGCGAGCCCGGGCACCCCTACGAGCAGTACTTC
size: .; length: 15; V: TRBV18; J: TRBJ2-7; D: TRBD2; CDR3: CASSPGLAGSDEQYF; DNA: TGTGCCAGCTCACCGGGACTAGCGGGGTCGGACGAGCAGTACTTC
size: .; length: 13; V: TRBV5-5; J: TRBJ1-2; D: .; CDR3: CASSLDPVYGYTF; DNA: TGTGCCAGCAGCTTGGATCCGGTCTATGGCTACACCTTC
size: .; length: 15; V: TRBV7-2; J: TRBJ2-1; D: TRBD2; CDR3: CASSSGTSGRGEQFF; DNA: TGTGCCAGCAGCTCTGGGACTAGCGGGAGAGGTGAGCAGTTCTTC
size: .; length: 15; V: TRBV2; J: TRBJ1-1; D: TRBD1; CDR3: CASRPLDRDNTEAFF; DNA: TGTGCCAGTCGGCCCCTAGACAGGGATAACACTGAAGCTTTCTTT
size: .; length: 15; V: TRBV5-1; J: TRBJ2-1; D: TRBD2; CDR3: CASSLGVAGYNEQFF; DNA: TGCGCCAGCAGCCTCGGGGTAGCGGGGTACAATGAGCAGTTCTTC
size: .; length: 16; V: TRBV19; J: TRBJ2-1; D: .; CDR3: CASRTIRGAAYNEQFF; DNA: TGTGCCAGTAGGACGATCCGGGGGGCAGCCTACAATGAGCAGTTCTTC
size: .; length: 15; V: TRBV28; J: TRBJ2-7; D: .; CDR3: CASSTHGDTNYEQYF; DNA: TGTGCCAGCAGTACCCATGGGGACACCAACTACGAGCAGTACTTC
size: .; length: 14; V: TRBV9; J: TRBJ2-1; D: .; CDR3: CASGGSSSYNEQFF; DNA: TGTGCCAGCGGAGGGAGTAGCTCCTACAATGAGCAGTTCTTC
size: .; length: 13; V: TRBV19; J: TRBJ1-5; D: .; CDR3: CASKETYNQPQHF; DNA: TGTGCCAGTAAGGAAACTTACAATCAGCCCCAGCATTTT
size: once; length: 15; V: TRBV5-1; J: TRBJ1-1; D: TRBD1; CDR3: CASSLDGQGVAEAFF; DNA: TGCGCCAGCAGCTTGGACGGACAGGGGGTCGCTGAAGCTTTCTTT
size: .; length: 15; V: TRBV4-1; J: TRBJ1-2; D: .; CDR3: CASSQDWADNYGYTF; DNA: TGCGCCAGCAGCCAAGATTGGGCAGATAACTATGGCTACACCTTC
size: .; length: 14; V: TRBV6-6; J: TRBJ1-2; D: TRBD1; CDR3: CAGRQGGDYGGYTF; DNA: TGTGCCGGCCGCCAGGGGGGAGATTATGGAGGCTACACCTTC
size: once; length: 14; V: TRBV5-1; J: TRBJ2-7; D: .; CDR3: CASSFWTPTYEQYF; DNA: TGCGCCAGCAGCTTTTGGACGCCAACCTACGAGCAGTACTTC
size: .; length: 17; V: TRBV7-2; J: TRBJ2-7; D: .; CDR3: CASSPQALLVTHHEQYF; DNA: TGTGCCAGCAGCCCACAAGCTTTACTAGTCACTCACCACGAGCAGTACTTC
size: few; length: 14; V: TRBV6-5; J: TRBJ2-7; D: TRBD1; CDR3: CASRLTGEPHEQYF; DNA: TGTGCCAGCAGACTCACAGGGGAGCCCCACGAGCAGTACTTC
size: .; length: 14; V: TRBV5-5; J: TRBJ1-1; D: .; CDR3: CASSLVPVNTEAFF; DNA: TGTGCCAGCAGCTTGGTTCCGGTGAACACTGAAGCTTTCTTT
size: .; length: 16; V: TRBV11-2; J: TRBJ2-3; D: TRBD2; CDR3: CASSLGGGVLTDTQYF; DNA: TGTGCCAGCAGCTTAGGCGGGGGGGTCTTGACAGATACGCAGTATTTT
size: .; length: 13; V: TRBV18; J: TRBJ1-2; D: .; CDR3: CATAGGNNYGYTF; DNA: TGTGCCACCGCAGGAGGAAATAACTATGGCTACACCTTC
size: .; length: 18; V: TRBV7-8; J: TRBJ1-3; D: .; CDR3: CASSAPPAGTSSGNTIYF; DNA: TGTGCCAGCAGCGCCCCCCCGGCGGGGACGAGCTCTGGAAACACCATATATTTT
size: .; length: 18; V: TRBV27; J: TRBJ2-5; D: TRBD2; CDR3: CASSSQITSGSLQETQYF; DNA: TGTGCCAGCAGTTCTCAAATTACTAGCGGAAGTCTTCAAGAGACCCAGTACTTC
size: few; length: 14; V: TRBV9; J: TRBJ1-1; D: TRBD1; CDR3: CASSVPPSGGEAFF; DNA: TGTGCCAGCAGCGTACCCCCCTCAGGGGGTGAAGCTTTCTTT
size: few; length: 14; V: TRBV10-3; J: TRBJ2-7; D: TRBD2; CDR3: CAIGTSGRAYEQYF; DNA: TGTGCCATCGGGACTAGCGGGAGGGCCTACGAGCAGTACTTC
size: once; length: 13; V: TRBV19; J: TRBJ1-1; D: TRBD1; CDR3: CASSMGQYLGSFF; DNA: TGTGCCAGTAGTATGGGACAGTATTTGGGTAGTTTCTTT
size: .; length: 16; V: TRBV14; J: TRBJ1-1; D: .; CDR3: CASSEAGRGLNTEAFF; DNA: TGTGCCAGCAGCGAAGCCGGGCGGGGACTGAACACTGAAGCTTTCTTT
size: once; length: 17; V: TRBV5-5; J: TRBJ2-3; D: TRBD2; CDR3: CASSLGTSGPPTDTQYF; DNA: TGTGCCAGCAGCTTGGGGACTAGCGGACCACCCACAGATACGCAGTATTTT
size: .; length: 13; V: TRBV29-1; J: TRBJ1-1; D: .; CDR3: CSADKGVNTEAFF; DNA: TGCAGCGCGGACAAGGGAGTGAACACTGAAGCTTTCTTT
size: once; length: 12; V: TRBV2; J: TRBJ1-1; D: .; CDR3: CASSPTRGGAFF; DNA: TGTGCCAGCAGCCCAACGAGGGGCGGAGCTTTCTTT
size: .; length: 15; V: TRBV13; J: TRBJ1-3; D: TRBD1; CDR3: CASSLAGGYGNTIYF; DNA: TGTGCCAGCAGCTTGGCAGGGGGGTATGGAAACACCATATATTTT